Below are 8 T cell receptor beta chains sequenced from a single sample in a study of cytotoxic CD8 clonotypes in ibrutinib-treated CLL. TCRdb keeps only in-frame clones here, not all; method: immunoSEQ multiplex PCR. The profile shows about 130,000 clones, less than 90% of them singletons. The source material was PBMCs, sampled after 24 months of ibrutinib treatment. These receptors came from a human donor with chronic lymphocytic leukemia.

The sample holds one count of this clone. DNA for the CDR3: TGCGCCAGCAGCATAGGGGTGACGGCGCAGTATTTT. It yields the protein CASSIGVTAQYF. The chain recombines TRBV5-1 with TRBJ2-3; TRBD1 is a possible D gene (5 bases). Germline values: CDR1 SGHRS, CDR2 YFSETQ. The V and J ends lost 4 bases and 10 bases respectively, with 13 bases between them. This CDR3 is built from 12 residues.

This chain's CDR3 is CASRTGFGPSNQPQHF. The CDR3 DNA reads as TGTGCCAGCAGGACAGGGTTTGGGCCTAGCAATCAGCCCCAGCATTTT. The genes are TRBV27 and TRBJ1-5, with 7 bases identical to TRBD1. CDR1 MNHEY and CDR2 SMNVEV come from the germline V gene (reference sequence). The junction had 8 bases not matched to a gene; V was cut back by 6 bases and J by 0 bases. There are 16 residues in the CDR3.

This chain uses TRBV6-5 with TRBJ1-1, with a tentative D call TRBD1 (5 bases). The V and J ends lost 5 bases and 7 bases respectively, with 11 bases between them. The germline gives CDR1 MNHEY, CDR2 SVGAGI. CDR3 length: 12 residues. The CDR3 is CASSRGLGEAFF. CDR3 DNA sequence: TGTGCCAGCAGTAGGGGTTTAGGTGAAGCTTTCTTT.

The chain combines TRBV7-2 with TRBJ2-5; 8 bases line up with TRBD2. The junction had 8 bases not matched to a gene; V was cut back by 10 bases and J by 4 bases. The CDR3 is made up of 13 amino acids. Germline loops: CDR1 SGHTA, CDR2 FQGNSA. The CDR3 sequence: CATTGGGGETQYF. The DNA of the CDR3 is TGTGCCACCACGGGAGGGGGTGGAGAGACCCAGTACTTC.

V and J are TRBV5-4 and TRBJ2-2, with 7 bases lining up with TRBD1. The J segment lost 6 bases and the V segment lost 3 bases, leaving 8 bases of the junction unmatched. Germline CDR1 is SGHNT and CDR2 is YYREEE (reference sequence). This CDR3 contains 15 residues. The CDR3 sequence: CASSSTGAGAGELFF. Here the CDR3 DNA reads TGTGCCAGCAGCTCTACAGGGGCAGGCGCCGGGGAGCTGTTTTTT.

The gene calls are TRBV7-2 and TRBJ1-2; the D gene is possibly TRBD1 (6 bases). The CDR3 extends over 15 amino acids. V was trimmed by 7 bases and J by 0 bases, leaving 15 bases between them. From germline, CDR1 is SGHTA and CDR2 FQGNSA. The CDR3 sequence: CASTVRQVPNYGYTF. The CDR3 coding sequence is TGTGCCAGCACCGTAAGACAGGTTCCTAACTATGGCTACACCTTC.

This clone has only one observation. The chain uses TRBV7-8 and TRBJ1-1; D is unresolved. The V gene's germline CDR1 is SGHVS and CDR2 FQNEAQ. CDR3 size: 14 residues. Trimming removed 5 bases at V and 7 bases at J, with 17 bases between. CDR3 nucleotides: TGTGCCAGCAGCCCAAATCGCTTAGGGCTTGAAGCTTTCTTT. Amino acid sequence: CASSPNRLGLEAFF.

In DNA form, the CDR3 reads TGTGCCAGCAGCCTAGGACAGGGAAACACTGAAGCTTTCTTT. Translation: CASSLGQGNTEAFF. The rearrangement uses TRBV7-2 and TRBJ1-1, with TRBD1 identical over 8 bases. CDR1 SGHTA and CDR2 FQGNSA come from the germline V gene. The J segment lost 2 bases and the V segment lost 5 bases, leaving 4 bases of the junction unmatched. This CDR3 contains 14 residues. Filled out from reference TRBV7-2 and TRBJ1-1, the complete variable domain reads GAGVSQSPSNKVTEKGKDVELRCDPISGHTALYWYRQSLGQGLEFLIYFQGNSAPDKSGLPSDRFSAERTGGSVSTLTIQRTQQEDSAVYLCASSLGQGNTEAFFGQGTRLTVV.